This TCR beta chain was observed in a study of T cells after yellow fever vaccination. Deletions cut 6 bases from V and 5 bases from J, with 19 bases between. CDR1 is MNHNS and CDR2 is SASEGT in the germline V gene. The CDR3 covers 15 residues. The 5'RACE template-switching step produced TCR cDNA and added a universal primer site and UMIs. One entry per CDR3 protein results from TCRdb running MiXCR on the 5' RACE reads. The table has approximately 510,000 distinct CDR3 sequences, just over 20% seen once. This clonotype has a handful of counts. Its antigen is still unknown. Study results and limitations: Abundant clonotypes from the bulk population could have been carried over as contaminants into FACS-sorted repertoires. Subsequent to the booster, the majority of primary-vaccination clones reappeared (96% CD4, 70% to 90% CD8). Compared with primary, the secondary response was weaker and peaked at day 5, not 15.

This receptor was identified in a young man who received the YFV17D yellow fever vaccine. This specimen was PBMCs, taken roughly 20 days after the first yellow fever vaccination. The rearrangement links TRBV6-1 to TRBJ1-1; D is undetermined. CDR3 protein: CASSVLDTGETEAFF. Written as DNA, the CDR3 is TGTGCCAGCAGCGTCCTCGACACCGGGGAGACTGAAGCTTTCTTT.